A single sample gave rise to the 24 T cell receptor beta chains below, sequenced in a study of CD8 T cells in ankylosing spondylitis (dated by TCRdb to the late 2010s). Libraries were prepared through 5' RACE. Sequencing took place on an Illumina HiSeq 2500. Through fastp at Q25 and MiXCR, TCRdb rebuilt clones from the public reads, retaining in-frame beta chains. Rows are unified per CDR3 protein, each entry keeping the most common DNA and genes. The sample table shows tens of thousands of distinct CDR3 sequences, and under 3% are seen once. The ten largest clonotypes hold 7% to 9% of the sample. Sequencing was done on a sample of blood, either unsorted or a sorted T cell fraction (not recorded which). Source of these receptors: a female donor with ankylosing spondylitis or in good health (not recorded which).

This clonotype was seen many times. V and J are TRBV9 and TRBJ2-3, with a tentative D call TRBD2 (6 bases). The CDR3 loop spans 14 amino acids. In germline, CDR1 is SGDLS, CDR2 YYNGEE. Trimming pared 4 bases from V and 2 bases from J, leaving 11 bases between. The chain's CDR3 is CASSPGSFTDTQYF. CDR3 bases: TGTGCCAGCAGCCCCGGGAGCTTCACAGATACGCAGTATTTT.

This clonotype was recorded at least ten times. The genes are TRBV9 and TRBJ2-3; 9 positions agree with TRBD2. V was pared by 2 bases and J by 0 bases, with 1 base of the junction left unmatched. Germline CDR1 is SGDLS and CDR2 is YYNGEE. The CDR3 has 15 amino acids. The CDR3 reads CASSVSGGSTDTQYF. The CDR3, as DNA: TGTGCCAGCAGCGTCAGCGGGGGGAGCACAGATACGCAGTATTTT.

The table lists this clonotype with many counts. The V call is TRBV9, the J call TRBJ2-3, with a possible D match to TRBD2 (6 bases). Germline values: CDR1 SGDLS, CDR2 YYNGEE. The CDR3 runs 13 residues. V lost 3 bases, J lost 6 bases, and 11 bases lay in between. The CDR3 loop reads CASSANAGDTQYF. The CDR3, as DNA: TGTGCCAGCAGCGCCAACGCGGGGGATACGCAGTATTTT.

This clonotype was seen many times. This chain joins TRBV9 and TRBJ2-1; 13 bases align to TRBD2. This CDR3 has 16 amino acids. The germline gives CDR1 SGDLS, CDR2 YYNGEE. V lost 0 bases, J lost 5 bases, and 2 bases stayed unmatched. CDR3 sequence (DNA): TGTGCCAGCAGCGTAGCCGGGACTAGCGGGAACAATGAGCAGTTCTTC. Translation: CASSVAGTSGNNEQFF.

This clonotype appeared many times. V is TRBV9 and J is TRBJ2-5, with D possibly matching TRBD2 (6 bases). Germline V gives CDR1 SGDLS, CDR2 YYNGEE. V was clipped by 0 bases and J by 0 bases, with 9 bases between them. The CDR3 is 15 residues long. The CDR3 loop reads CASSVDGGNQETQYF. DNA of the CDR3: TGTGCCAGCAGCGTAGATGGGGGGAACCAAGAGACCCAGTACTTC.

This clonotype was seen many times. The rearrangement links TRBV9 to TRBJ2-5, with TRBD2 matching 9 bases. The CDR3 has 15 amino acids. Trimming removed 3 bases from V and 2 bases from J; junction bases left unmatched: 5. Germline CDR1 SGDLS, CDR2 YYNGEE. Here the CDR3 reads CASSATGLAQETQYF. CDR3 bases: TGTGCCAGCAGCGCCACGGGACTAGCACAAGAGACCCAGTACTTC.

This clonotype is deemed medium-sized (0.01 to 0.1%). J is TRBJ2-3 and V is TRBV9; possibly TRBD1 for D (6 bases). The CDR3 has 15 residues. Germline assignment: CDR1 SGDLS and CDR2 YYNGEE. Trimming shortened V by 3 bases and J by 0 bases, and 11 bases separated the two germline ends. CDR3 amino acids: CASSETRGSTDTQYF. The CDR3 DNA reads as TGTGCCAGCAGCGAAACGAGGGGGAGCACAGATACGCAGTATTTT.

This clonotype was counted ten times or more. The chain links TRBV9 to TRBJ2-1; TRBD1 aligns across 10 bases. The CDR3 consists of 16 residues. Looked up from germline, CDR1 is SGDLS and CDR2 is YYNGEE. Trimming removed 3 bases from V and 9 bases from J; junction bases left unmatched: 12. The DNA of the CDR3 is TGTGCCAGCAGCGCATATTCCGGGACAGGGGATATTGAGCAGTTCTTC. The encoded protein is CASSAYSGTGDIEQFF.

At least ten counts were recorded for this clonotype. The CDR3 here is CASSVTSGGDYNEQFF. In DNA, the CDR3 is TGTGCCAGCAGCGTCACTAGCGGGGGGGACTACAATGAGCAGTTCTTC. The V gene is TRBV9, the J gene TRBJ2-1, with TRBD2 matching over 13 bases. There are 16 residues in the CDR3. Germline lookup yields CDR1 SGDLS and CDR2 YYNGEE. V trimming: 2 bases; J trimming: 3 bases; junction bases outside the gene matches: 2.

Sample share makes this clonotype medium-sized. The gene calls are TRBV9 and TRBJ2-2; possibly TRBD1 or TRBD2 for D (5 bases each). The CDR3 has 15 amino acids. Trimming removed 2 bases at V and 1 base at J, with 9 bases between. Germline V CDR1 and CDR2: SGDLS, YYNGEE. The CDR3 sequence: CASSVGTVNTGELFF. The DNA of the CDR3 is TGTGCCAGCAGCGTCGGGACGGTGAACACCGGGGAGCTGTTTTTT.

This clonotype was seen many times. This rearrangement joins TRBV9 to TRBJ2-3; no definite D call. The CDR3 loop spans 13 amino acids. Trimming shortened V by 0 bases and J by 3 bases, and 5 bases separated the two germline ends. Per germline, CDR1 SGDLS and CDR2 YYNGEE. As DNA, the CDR3 is TGTGCCAGCAGCGTAGTACAGACAGATACGCAGTATTTT. This sequence encodes CASSVVQTDTQYF.

This clonotype was detected ten times or more. V is TRBV9 and J is TRBJ2-1; 9 nucleotides line up with TRBD1. Germline CDR1 reads SGDLS; CDR2 reads YYNGEE. CDR3 length: 16 residues. V lost 4 bases to trimming and J lost 6 bases; unmatched junction nucleotides: 11. The CDR3 sequence is CASSIEGTGRGNEQFF. CDR3 DNA: TGTGCCAGCAGCATCGAGGGGACAGGGAGAGGCAATGAGCAGTTCTTC.

V is TRBV9 and J is TRBJ2-5; D possibly corresponds to TRBD1 (6 bases). Germline-derived CDR1 and CDR2 are SGDLS and YYNGEE. Deletions cut 0 bases from V and 4 bases from J, with 16 bases between. The CDR3 length is 16 residues. CDR3 sequence reads: CASSVAPQVRGETQYF. CDR3 DNA: TGTGCCAGCAGCGTAGCCCCCCAGGTCAGGGGAGAGACCCAGTACTTC.

This clonotype was picked up many times. The chain has TRBV9 and TRBJ1-2; TRBD1 matches at 7 bases. This CDR3 is 14 amino acids long. Germline V gives CDR1 SGDLS, CDR2 YYNGEE. With 4 bases clipped from V and 2 bases from J, the junction kept 5 bases outside the gene matches. CDR3 region: CASSPWDSNYGYTF. The DNA for the CDR3 is TGTGCCAGCAGCCCGTGGGACAGCAACTATGGCTACACCTTC.

This clonotype was seen many times. This chain connects TRBV9 to TRBJ2-2, with D perhaps given as TRBD1 or TRBD2 (5 bases each). Per the germline V gene, CDR1 is SGDLS and CDR2 is YYNGEE. V gave up 4 bases and J gave up 4 bases, with 11 bases separating them. The CDR3 consists of 14 residues. CDR3 nucleotides: TGTGCCAGCAGCATACGGGACGCCACCGGGGAGCTGTTTTTT. Protein product: CASSIRDATGELFF.

This clonotype was seen ten or more times. The chain recombines TRBV3-1 with TRBJ1-2; TRBD1 matches 9 bases. This CDR3 has 19 residues. The germline CDR1 and CDR2 sequences are LGHDT and YNNKEL (reference sequence). V gave up 5 bases and J gave up 3 bases; unmatched junction bases: 19. The chain's CDR3 is CASSAPGRGGTGSHYGYTF. As DNA, the CDR3 is TGTGCCAGCAGCGCTCCCGGTCGGGGCGGGACAGGGAGTCACTATGGCTACACCTTC.

This clonotype has a handful of counts. The chain combines TRBV9 with TRBJ1-1, with a weak D call TRBD1 (5 bases). Deletions cut 0 bases from V and 0 bases from J, with 15 bases between. The CDR3 is made up of 17 amino acids. Germline V gene data show CDR1 as SGDLS and CDR2 as YYNGEE. The CDR3 reads CASSVGQGWNLNTEAFF. The CDR3 DNA reads TGTGCCAGCAGCGTAGGCCAGGGTTGGAATCTGAACACTGAAGCTTTCTTT.

This clonotype was observed many times. V is TRBV9 and J is TRBJ2-5; tentative D call: TRBD2 (6 bases). The CDR3 extends over 13 amino acids. With 3 bases removed from V and 0 bases from J, the gap between germline ends came to 6 bases. The germline V gene encodes CDR1 SGDLS and CDR2 YYNGEE. The CDR3 reads CASSGTNQETQYF. Written as DNA, the CDR3 is TGTGCCAGCAGCGGGACTAACCAAGAGACCCAGTACTTC.

This clonotype was seen repeatedly, ten times or more. The chain has TRBV9 and TRBJ2-3; 11 nucleotides line up with TRBD2. V trimming: 0 bases; J trimming: 2 bases; junction bases outside the gene matches: 2. The CDR3 extends over 16 amino acids. Germline assignment: CDR1 SGDLS and CDR2 YYNGEE. In DNA, the CDR3 is TGTGCCAGCAGCGTAGAACTAGCGGGAGTCACAGATACGCAGTATTTT. This encodes CASSVELAGVTDTQYF.

This clonotype was picked up a small number of times. V and J are TRBV9 and TRBJ2-1; maybe TRBD1 (5 bases). Germline loops: CDR1 SGDLS, CDR2 YYNGEE. With 4 bases removed from V and 8 bases from J, the gap between germline ends came to 22 bases. The CDR3 extends over 16 amino acids. The CDR3, as DNA: TGTGCCAGCAGCTCCTCGTCAGGGCGTCTAGTCGATGAGCAGTTCTTC. The encoded protein is CASSSSSGRLVDEQFF.

This clonotype was detected ten times or more. CDR3 protein: CASSSRVGAEKLFF. DNA for the CDR3: TGTGCCAGCAGCTCCCGGGTTGGGGCTGAAAAACTGTTTTTT. The chain joins TRBV9 to TRBJ1-4, with D possibly being TRBD1 (5 bases). Germline CDR1 is SGDLS and CDR2 is YYNGEE. Deletions cut 4 bases from V and 7 bases from J, with 14 bases between. The CDR3 spans 14 residues.

In regard to this clonotype: The junction departs from the called germline gene at one end, perhaps through a read error. V is TRBV9 and J is TRBJ1-1, with D unclear. CDR1 is SGDLS and CDR2 is YYNGEE in the germline V gene. The length of the CDR3 is 14 residues. CDR3 sequence (DNA): TGTGCCAGCAGCGTAGGGGGAACGAACCCTGAAGCTTTCTTT. It translates to CASSVGGTNPEAFF.

This clonotype appeared many times. The chain uses TRBV9 and TRBJ2-7; a possible D gene is TRBD2 (6 bases). The CDR3 runs 15 residues. Germline CDR1 and CDR2: SGDLS and YYNGEE. Deletions cut 4 bases from V and 2 bases from J, with 16 bases between. CDR3 sequence: CASSPPASATYEQYF. The CDR3 nucleotides read TGTGCCAGCAGCCCCCCGGCTAGCGCAACCTACGAGCAGTACTTC.

This clonotype was recorded at least ten times. V gene TRBV9 combines with J gene TRBJ2-3; 9 bases agree with TRBD1. Looked up from germline, CDR1 is SGDLS and CDR2 is YYNGEE. The CDR3 runs 15 residues. Trimming took 0 bases from V and 3 from J; bases not matched to a gene: 2. The CDR3, as DNA: TGTGCCAGCAGCGTAGCGACAGGGGGGACAGATACGCAGTATTTT. Translation gives CASSVATGGTDTQYF.